A selection of T cell receptor beta chains follows, all from one sample in a study of follicular helper T cells after annual influenza vaccination. Produced via immunoSEQ multiplex PCR; TCRdb's table is partial and in-frame only. The sample has around 8,700 clones; 82% are singletons. This sample comprised CXCR5+ CD38- circulating T follicular helper cells from blood, obtained 7 days after influenza vaccination. Source of these receptors: an adult who received the influenza vaccine. Each CDR3 is given with its conserved first and last residue. A D gene is named only where the DNA matches it firmly.

V,J,D,DNA,CDR3
TRBV30,TRBJ1-3,-,TGTGCCTGGGAGAGGAGGGGCGACGTGGACACCATATATTTT,CAWERRGDVDTIYF
TRBV4-2,TRBJ2-2,TRBD2,TGTGCCAGCAGCCAAAATATGAGACTAGCTGACACCGGGGAGCTGTTTTTT,CASSQNMRLADTGELFF
TRBV7-8,TRBJ2-1,TRBD2,TGTGCCAGCAGCCGGACTAGCGGTCCCTACAATGAGCAGTTCTTC,CASSRTSGPYNEQFF
TRBV4-3,TRBJ2-1,-,TGCGCCAGCAGCCAGGGGACGAGAATGGATGAGCAGTTCTTC,CASSQGTRMDEQFF
TRBV7-2,TRBJ2-1,-,TGTGCCAGCAGCCCTTTTGGGAATGAGCAGTTCTTC,CASSPFGNEQFF
TRBV7-6,TRBJ1-2,-,TGTGCCAGCAGCCCCCGCCGGGGGAACTATGGCTACACCTTC,CASSPRRGNYGYTF
TRBV28,TRBJ1-5,-,TGTGCCAGCAGTTTCGTGACAGGTGATCAGCCCCAGCATTTT,CASSFVTGDQPQHF
TRBV7-9,TRBJ1-4,-,TGTGCCAGCAGCTTAGGATTCAGTGAAAAACTGTTTTTT,CASSLGFSEKLFF
TRBV9,TRBJ2-5,TRBD2,TGTGCCAGCAGCGTAGCGGGGGGGCTTGCAGAGACCCAGTACTTC,CASSVAGGLAETQYF
TRBV27,TRBJ2-3,TRBD2,TGTGCCAGCAGCCTGCGCCTGGAGCGGGGGGGCCCCGATACGCAGTATTTT,CASSLRLERGGPDTQYF